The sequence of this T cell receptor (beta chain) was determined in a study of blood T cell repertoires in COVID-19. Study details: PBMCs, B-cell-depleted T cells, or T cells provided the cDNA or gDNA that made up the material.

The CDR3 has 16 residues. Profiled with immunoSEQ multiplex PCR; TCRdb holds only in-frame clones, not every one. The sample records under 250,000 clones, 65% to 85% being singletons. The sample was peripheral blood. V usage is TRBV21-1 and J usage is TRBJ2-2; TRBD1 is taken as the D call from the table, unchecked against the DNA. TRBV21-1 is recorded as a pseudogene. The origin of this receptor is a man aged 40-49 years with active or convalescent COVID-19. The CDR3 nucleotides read TGTGCCAGCAGTCAGTGGGACAGGGGGCACACCGGGGAGCTGTTTTTT. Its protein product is CASSQWDRGHTGELFF.